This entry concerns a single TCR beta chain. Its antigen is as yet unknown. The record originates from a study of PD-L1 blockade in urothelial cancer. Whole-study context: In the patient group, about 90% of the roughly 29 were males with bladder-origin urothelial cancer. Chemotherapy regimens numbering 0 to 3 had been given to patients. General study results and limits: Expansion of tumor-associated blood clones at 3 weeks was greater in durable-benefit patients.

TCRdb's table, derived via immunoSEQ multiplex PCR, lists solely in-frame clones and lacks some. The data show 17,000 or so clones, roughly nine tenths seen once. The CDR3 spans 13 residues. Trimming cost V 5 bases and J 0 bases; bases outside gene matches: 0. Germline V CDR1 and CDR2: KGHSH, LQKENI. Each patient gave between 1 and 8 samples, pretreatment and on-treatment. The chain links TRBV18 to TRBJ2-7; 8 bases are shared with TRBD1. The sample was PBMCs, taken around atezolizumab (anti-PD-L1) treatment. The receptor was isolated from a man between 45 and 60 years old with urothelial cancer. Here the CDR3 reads CASSTGGSYEQYF. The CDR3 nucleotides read TGTGCCAGCTCAACAGGGGGCTCCTACGAGCAGTACTTC.